A selection of T cell receptor beta chains follows, all from one sample in a study of STAT3 mutations in large granular lymphocyte leukemia. Produced via immunoSEQ multiplex PCR; TCRdb's table is partial and in-frame only. Of under 5,000 clones detected, around 50% appear once; the ten largest clones hold under 85%. Sequenced: peripheral blood mononuclear cells. Receptor source: a man in his 60s with T-cell large granular lymphocyte leukemia. Some clones in this sample may be carry-over from other donors' samples. Both conserved end residues are part of each CDR3. The D gene is left open where the match is weak. Clone size is given for some rows only: seen once, a few or many times, or a class if the clone is expanded.

abundance: -
d_gene: TRBD1
v_gene: TRBV18
j_gene: TRBJ2-1
len: 14
CDR3aa: CASSPNRGPNEQFF
CDR3nt: TGTGCCAGCTCACCAAACAGGGGTCCCAATGAGCAGTTCTTC

abundance: -
d_gene: TRBD1
v_gene: TRBV6-1
j_gene: TRBJ1-1
len: 14
CDR3aa: CASRETGGQAEAFF
CDR3nt: TGTGCCAGCAGGGAAACAGGGGGACAGGCTGAAGCTTTCTTT

abundance: few
d_gene: TRBD2
v_gene: TRBV5-1
j_gene: TRBJ2-3
len: 15
CDR3aa: CASSFSGGAVDTQYF
CDR3nt: TGCGCCAGCAGCTTTAGCGGGGGGGCGGTAGATACGCAGTATTTT

abundance: -
d_gene: TRBD1
v_gene: TRBV5-1
j_gene: TRBJ2-7
len: 15
CDR3aa: CASSPRPGQVYEQYF
CDR3nt: TGCGCCAGCAGCCCACGCCCGGGACAGGTTTACGAGCAGTACTTC

abundance: -
d_gene: -
v_gene: TRBV30
j_gene: TRBJ1-2
len: 11
CDR3aa: CAWSGGIGYTF
CDR3nt: TGTGCCTGGAGCGGGGGAATTGGCTACACCTTC

abundance: -
d_gene: TRBD2
v_gene: TRBV7-9
j_gene: TRBJ2-5
len: 16
CDR3aa: CASTQLGREAQETQYF
CDR3nt: TGTGCCAGCACCCAACTCGGGCGGGAGGCCCAAGAGACCCAGTACTTC

abundance: -
d_gene: -
v_gene: TRBV5-1
j_gene: TRBJ2-7
len: 11
CDR3aa: CASSDGYEQYF
CDR3nt: TGCGCCAGCAGCGACGGGTACGAGCAGTACTTC

abundance: -
d_gene: TRBD1
v_gene: TRBV27
j_gene: TRBJ2-7
len: 13
CDR3aa: CASRGGSSYEQYF
CDR3nt: TGTGCCAGCAGAGGGGGCAGCTCCTACGAGCAGTACTTC

abundance: large
d_gene: -
v_gene: TRBV25-1
j_gene: TRBJ2-7
len: 13
CDR3aa: CASFFDEGGEQYF
CDR3nt: TGTGCCAGCTTTTTTGATGAGGGAGGCGAGCAGTACTTC

abundance: -
d_gene: TRBD1
v_gene: TRBV18
j_gene: TRBJ2-7
len: 13
CDR3aa: CASSPDRRGEQYF
CDR3nt: TGTGCCAGCTCACCGGACAGGCGCGGGGAGCAGTACTTC

abundance: -
d_gene: TRBD1
v_gene: TRBV28
j_gene: TRBJ1-5
len: 14
CDR3aa: CASSLDRGQQPQHF
CDR3nt: TGTGCCAGCAGTCTGGACAGGGGTCAACAGCCCCAGCATTTT

abundance: few
d_gene: -
v_gene: TRBV5-1
j_gene: TRBJ2-5
len: 16
CDR3aa: CASSFSPGDRQETQYF
CDR3nt: TGCGCCAGCAGCTTTTCCCCGGGGGATCGCCAAGAGACCCAGTACTTC

abundance: once
d_gene: TRBD2
v_gene: TRBV29-1
j_gene: TRBJ2-7
len: 13
CDR3aa: CSVTTSGGSEQYF
CDR3nt: TGCAGCGTCACCACTAGCGGGGGAAGCGAGCAGTACTTC

abundance: few
d_gene: -
v_gene: TRBV2
j_gene: TRBJ2-7
len: 12
CDR3aa: CASSVGGPEQYF
CDR3nt: TGTGCCAGCAGTGTTGGGGGCCCCGAGCAGTACTTC

abundance: few
d_gene: -
v_gene: TRBV29-1
j_gene: TRBJ2-7
len: 12
CDR3aa: CSVVDSPYEQYF
CDR3nt: TGCAGCGTCGTCGACAGCCCCTACGAGCAGTACTTC

abundance: -
d_gene: -
v_gene: TRBV18
j_gene: TRBJ1-4
len: 14
CDR3aa: CASSPPNELEKLFF
CDR3nt: TGTGCCAGCTCACCACCGAACGAGCTCGAAAAACTGTTTTTT

abundance: few
d_gene: -
v_gene: TRBV12-5
j_gene: TRBJ1-1
len: 11
CDR3aa: CASGLISEAFF
CDR3nt: TGTGCTAGTGGTTTGATCTCTGAAGCTTTCTTT

abundance: few
d_gene: TRBD2
v_gene: TRBV15
j_gene: TRBJ2-1
len: 16
CDR3aa: CATSTGLAGGPSEQFF
CDR3nt: TGTGCCACCTCCACGGGTTTGGCGGGGGGGCCCTCTGAGCAGTTCTTC

abundance: few
d_gene: -
v_gene: TRBV7-9
j_gene: TRBJ2-3
len: 13
CDR3aa: CASSLAALDTQYF
CDR3nt: TGTGCCAGCAGCTTAGCTGCCCTGGATACGCAGTATTTT

abundance: -
d_gene: -
v_gene: TRBV18
j_gene: TRBJ1-2
len: 12
CDR3aa: CASTRENDGYTF
CDR3nt: TGTGCCAGCACCCGGGAGAACGATGGCTACACCTTC

abundance: -
d_gene: -
v_gene: TRBV4-1
j_gene: TRBJ2-7
len: 16
CDR3aa: CASSQTAPSGSYEQYF
CDR3nt: TGCGCCAGCAGCCAAACAGCGCCTTCGGGGTCTTACGAGCAGTACTTC

abundance: -
d_gene: -
v_gene: TRBV28
j_gene: TRBJ2-1
len: 15
CDR3aa: CASSPPRGTHNEQFF
CDR3nt: TGTGCCAGCAGTCCGCCCCGGGGGACCCACAATGAGCAGTTCTTC

abundance: -
d_gene: -
v_gene: TRBV5-6
j_gene: TRBJ1-5
len: 13
CDR3aa: CASSLRVGQPQHF
CDR3nt: TGTGCCAGCAGCCTCCGGGTAGGGCAGCCCCAGCATTTT